This T cell receptor beta chain was recovered during a study of shared clonotypes between healthy human individuals. Study outcomes and limitations: Generally, naive subsets came out with larger estimated richness than memory subsets. Tissue TCR repertoires likely differ from these blood-only repertoires.

Repertoires were generated with immunoSEQ multiplex PCR, while TCRdb's copy carries only in-frame clones and drops some. This table holds 1.5 million to 2.5 million clones, about 95% found once. Regarding this clone: Its antigen is unknown.

CD45RO-negative, CCR7-selected cells formed the naive CD8 fraction, which excluded terminally differentiated effector memory CD45RA+ cells. All donors qualified as healthy HIV-negative adults and had experienced no recent acute infections or vaccinations. This CDR3 region has 14 residues. The germline V gene has CDR1 PRHDT and CDR2 FYEKMQ (reference sequence). The V gene lost 5 bases and the J gene lost 3 bases, with 14 bases spanning the gap. The TCR sequence derives from a man between 18 and 29 years old in good health. The gene calls are TRBV13 and TRBJ2-7; unclear D gene. The sample comprised naive CD8+ T cells sorted from blood. Written as DNA, the CDR3 is TGTGCCAGCAGCCGCGAACTTGACGTCTACGAGCAGTACTTC. Amino acid sequence: CASSRELDVYEQYF.